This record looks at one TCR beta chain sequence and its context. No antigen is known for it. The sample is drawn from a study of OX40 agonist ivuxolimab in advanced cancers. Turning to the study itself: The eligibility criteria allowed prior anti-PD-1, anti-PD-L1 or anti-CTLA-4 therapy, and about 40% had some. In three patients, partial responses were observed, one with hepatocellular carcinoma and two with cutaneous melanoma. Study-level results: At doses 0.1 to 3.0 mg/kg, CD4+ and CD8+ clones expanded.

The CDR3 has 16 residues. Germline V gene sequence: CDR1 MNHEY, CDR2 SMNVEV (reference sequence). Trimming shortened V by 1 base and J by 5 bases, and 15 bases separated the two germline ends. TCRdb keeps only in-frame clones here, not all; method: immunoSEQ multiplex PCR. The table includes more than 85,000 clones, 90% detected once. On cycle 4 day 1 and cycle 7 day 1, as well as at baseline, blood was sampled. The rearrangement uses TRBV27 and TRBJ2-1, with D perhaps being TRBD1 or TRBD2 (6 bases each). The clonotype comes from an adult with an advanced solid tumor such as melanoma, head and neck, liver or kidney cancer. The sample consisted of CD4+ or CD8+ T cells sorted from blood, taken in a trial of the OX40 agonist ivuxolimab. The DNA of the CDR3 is TGTGCCAGCAGTTTATATTCGGGGGCGGGTAACAATGAGCAGTTCTTC. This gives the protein CASSLYSGAGNNEQFF.